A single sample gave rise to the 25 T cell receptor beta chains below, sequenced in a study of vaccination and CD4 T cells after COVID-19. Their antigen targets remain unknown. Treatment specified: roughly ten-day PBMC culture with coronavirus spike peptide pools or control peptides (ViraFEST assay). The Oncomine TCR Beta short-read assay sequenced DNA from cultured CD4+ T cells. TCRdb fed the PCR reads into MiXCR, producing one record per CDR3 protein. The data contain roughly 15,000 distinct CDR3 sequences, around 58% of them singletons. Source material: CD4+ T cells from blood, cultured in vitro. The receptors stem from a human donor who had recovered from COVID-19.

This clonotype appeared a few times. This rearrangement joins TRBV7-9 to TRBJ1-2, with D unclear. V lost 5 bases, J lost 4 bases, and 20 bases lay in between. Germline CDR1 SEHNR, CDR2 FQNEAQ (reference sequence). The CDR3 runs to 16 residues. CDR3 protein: CASSLGLGFSFYGYTF. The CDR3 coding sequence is TGTGCCAGCAGCCTAGGTCTGGGCTTCTCCTTCTATGGCTACACCTTC.

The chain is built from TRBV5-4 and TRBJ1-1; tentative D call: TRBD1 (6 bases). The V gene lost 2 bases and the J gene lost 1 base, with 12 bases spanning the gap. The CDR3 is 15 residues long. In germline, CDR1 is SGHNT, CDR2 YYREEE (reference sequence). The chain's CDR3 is CASSFGGGGNTEAFF. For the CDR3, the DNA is TGTGCCAGCAGCTTCGGAGGGGGTGGGAACACTGAAGCTTTCTTT.

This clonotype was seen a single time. The CDR3 reads CSVGDDLDNEQFF. The CDR3 coding sequence is TGCAGTGTCGGGGACGACTTGGACAATGAGCAGTTCTTC. The chain carries TRBV20-1 and TRBJ2-1, with D perhaps given as TRBD1 or TRBD2 (5 bases each). CDR1 and CDR2 (germline): DFQATT, SNEGSKA (reference sequence). This CDR3 contains 13 residues. V was shortened by 7 bases and J by 5 bases, with 15 bases between the two germline ends.

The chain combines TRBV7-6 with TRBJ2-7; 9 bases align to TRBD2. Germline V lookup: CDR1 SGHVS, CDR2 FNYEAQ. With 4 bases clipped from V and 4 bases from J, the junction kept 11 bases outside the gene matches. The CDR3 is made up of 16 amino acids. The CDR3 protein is CASSSRLSGRGYEQYF. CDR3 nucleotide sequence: TGTGCCAGCAGCTCCCGCCTTAGCGGGAGAGGATACGAGCAGTACTTC.

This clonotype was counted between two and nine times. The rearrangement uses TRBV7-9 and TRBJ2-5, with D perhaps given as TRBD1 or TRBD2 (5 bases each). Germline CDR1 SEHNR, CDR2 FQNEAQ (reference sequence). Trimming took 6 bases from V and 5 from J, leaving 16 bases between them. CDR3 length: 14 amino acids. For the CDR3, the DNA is TGTGCCAGCAGTCACCCCGGGTGGGGGGAGACCCAGTACTTC. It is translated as CASSHPGWGETQYF. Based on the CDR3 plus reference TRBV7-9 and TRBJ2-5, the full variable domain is DTGVSQNPRHKITKRGQNVTFRCDPISEHNRLYWYRQTLGQGPEFLTYFQNEAQLEKSRLLSDRFSAERPKGSFSTLEIQRTEQGDSAMYLCASSHPGWGETQYFGPGTRLLVL.

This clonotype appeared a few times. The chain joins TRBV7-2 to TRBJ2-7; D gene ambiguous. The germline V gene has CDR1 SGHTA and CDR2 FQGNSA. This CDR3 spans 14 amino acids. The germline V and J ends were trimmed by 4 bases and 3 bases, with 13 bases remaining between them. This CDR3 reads CASSSRVSSYEQYF. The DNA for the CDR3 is TGTGCCAGCAGCTCCCGCGTCAGCAGCTACGAGCAGTACTTC.

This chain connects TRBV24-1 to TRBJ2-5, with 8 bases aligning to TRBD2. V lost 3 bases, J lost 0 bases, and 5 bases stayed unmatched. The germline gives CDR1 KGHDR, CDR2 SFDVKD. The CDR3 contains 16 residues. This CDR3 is CATSDPAGGNQETQYF. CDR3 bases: TGTGCCACCAGTGATCCCGCGGGAGGCAACCAAGAGACCCAGTACTTC.

Here the CDR3 DNA reads TGTGCCAGCAGCTTAGATAGGGGTGAAGAGACCCAGTACTTC. Its protein is CASSLDRGEETQYF. The V gene is TRBV7-2, the J gene TRBJ2-5; D is possibly TRBD1 (5 bases). The germline V gene encodes CDR1 SGHTA and CDR2 FQGNSA. This CDR3 has 14 amino acids. V was shortened by 1 base and J by 3 bases, with 9 bases between the two germline ends.

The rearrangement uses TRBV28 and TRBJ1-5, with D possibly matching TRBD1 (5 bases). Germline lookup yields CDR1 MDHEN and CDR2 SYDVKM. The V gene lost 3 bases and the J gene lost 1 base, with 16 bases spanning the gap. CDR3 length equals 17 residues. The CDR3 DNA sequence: TGTGCCAGCAGTTTCATCGGGGGAGTGGGAAGCAATCAGCCCCAGCATTTT. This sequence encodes CASSFIGGVGSNQPQHF.

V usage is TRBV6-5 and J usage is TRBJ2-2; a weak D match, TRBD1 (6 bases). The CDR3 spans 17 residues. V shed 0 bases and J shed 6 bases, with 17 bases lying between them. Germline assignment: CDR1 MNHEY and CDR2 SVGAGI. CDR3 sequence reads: CASSYSTGLLGSGELFF. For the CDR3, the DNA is TGTGCCAGCAGTTACTCTACAGGGCTCCTTGGGTCCGGGGAGCTGTTTTTT.

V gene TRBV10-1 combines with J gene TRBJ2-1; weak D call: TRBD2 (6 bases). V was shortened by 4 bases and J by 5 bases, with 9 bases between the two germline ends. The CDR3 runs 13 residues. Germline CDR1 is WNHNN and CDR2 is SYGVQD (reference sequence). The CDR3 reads CASSAGLNNEQFF. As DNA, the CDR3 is TGCGCCAGCAGTGCGGGACTTAACAATGAGCAGTTCTTC.

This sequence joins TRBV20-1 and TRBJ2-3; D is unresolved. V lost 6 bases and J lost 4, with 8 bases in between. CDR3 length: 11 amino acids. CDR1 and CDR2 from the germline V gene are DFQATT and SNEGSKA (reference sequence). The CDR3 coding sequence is TGCAGTGCGGGTATCGCAGATACGCAGTATTTT. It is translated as CSAGIADTQYF.

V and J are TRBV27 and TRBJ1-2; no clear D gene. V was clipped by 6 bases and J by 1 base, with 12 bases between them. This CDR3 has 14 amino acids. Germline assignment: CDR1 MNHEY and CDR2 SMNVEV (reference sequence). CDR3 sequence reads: CASRPGRLNYGYTF. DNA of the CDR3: TGTGCCAGCAGGCCGGGTCGCCTTAACTATGGCTACACCTTC.

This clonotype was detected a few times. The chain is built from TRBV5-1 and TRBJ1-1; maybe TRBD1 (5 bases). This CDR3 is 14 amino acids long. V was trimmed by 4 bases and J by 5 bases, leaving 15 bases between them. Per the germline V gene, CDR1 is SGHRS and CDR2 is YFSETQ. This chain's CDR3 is CASSTLSGRTEAFF. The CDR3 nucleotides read TGCGCCAGCAGCACTCTCTCAGGGAGGACTGAAGCTTTCTTT.

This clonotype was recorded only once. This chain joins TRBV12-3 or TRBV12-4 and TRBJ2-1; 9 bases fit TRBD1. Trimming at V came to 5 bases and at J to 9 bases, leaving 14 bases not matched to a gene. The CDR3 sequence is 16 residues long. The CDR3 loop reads CASSLPGTGKPTEQFF. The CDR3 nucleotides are TGTGCCAGCAGTCTCCCCGGGACAGGGAAGCCCACTGAGCAGTTCTTC.

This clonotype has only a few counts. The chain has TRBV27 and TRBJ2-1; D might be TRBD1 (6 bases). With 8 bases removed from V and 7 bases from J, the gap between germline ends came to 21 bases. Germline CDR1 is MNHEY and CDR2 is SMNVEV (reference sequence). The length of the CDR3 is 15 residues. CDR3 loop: CASGTYGGKRNEQFF. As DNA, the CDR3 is TGTGCCAGCGGGACATATGGAGGAAAACGAAATGAGCAGTTCTTC.

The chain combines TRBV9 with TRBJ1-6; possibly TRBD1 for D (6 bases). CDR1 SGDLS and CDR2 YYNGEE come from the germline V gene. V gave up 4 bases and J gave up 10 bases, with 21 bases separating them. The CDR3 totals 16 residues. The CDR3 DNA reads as TGTGCCAGCAGCCCAGAGGGTGCAGGGGCTTACTCACCCCTCCACTTT. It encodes CASSPEGAGAYSPLHF.

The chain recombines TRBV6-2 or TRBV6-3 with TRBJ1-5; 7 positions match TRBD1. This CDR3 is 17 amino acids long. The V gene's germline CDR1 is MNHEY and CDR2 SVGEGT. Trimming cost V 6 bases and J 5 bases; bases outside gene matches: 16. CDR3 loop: CASRPFRGAGADQPQHF. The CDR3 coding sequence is TGTGCCAGCAGGCCCTTCAGGGGGGCCGGCGCGGATCAGCCCCAGCATTTT.

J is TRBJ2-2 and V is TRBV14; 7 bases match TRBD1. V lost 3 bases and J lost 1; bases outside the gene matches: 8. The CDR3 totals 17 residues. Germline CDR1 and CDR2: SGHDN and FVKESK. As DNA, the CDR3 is TGTGCCAGCAGCCAGGGCGGACAGGTCGAGAACACCGGGGAGCTGTTTTTT. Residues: CASSQGGQVENTGELFF. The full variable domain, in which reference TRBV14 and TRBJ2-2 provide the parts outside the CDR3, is EAGVTQFPSHSVIEKGQTVTLRCDPISGHDNLYWYRRVMGKEIKFLLHFVKESKQDESGMPNNRFLAERTGGTYSTLKVQPAELEDSGVYFCASSQGGQVENTGELFFGEGSRLTVL.

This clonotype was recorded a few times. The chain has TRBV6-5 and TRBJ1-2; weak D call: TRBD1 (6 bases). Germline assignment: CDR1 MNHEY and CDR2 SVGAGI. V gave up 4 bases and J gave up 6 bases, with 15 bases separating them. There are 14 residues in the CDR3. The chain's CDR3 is CASSSRGAPHGYTF. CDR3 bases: TGTGCCAGCAGTTCAAGGGGGGCTCCGCATGGCTACACCTTC.

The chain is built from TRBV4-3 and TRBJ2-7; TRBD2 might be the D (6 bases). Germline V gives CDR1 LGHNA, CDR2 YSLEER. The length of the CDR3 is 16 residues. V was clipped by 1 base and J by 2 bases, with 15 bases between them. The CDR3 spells CASSQGDWRGTYEQYF. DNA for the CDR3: TGCGCCAGCAGCCAAGGAGATTGGCGGGGAACCTACGAGCAGTACTTC.

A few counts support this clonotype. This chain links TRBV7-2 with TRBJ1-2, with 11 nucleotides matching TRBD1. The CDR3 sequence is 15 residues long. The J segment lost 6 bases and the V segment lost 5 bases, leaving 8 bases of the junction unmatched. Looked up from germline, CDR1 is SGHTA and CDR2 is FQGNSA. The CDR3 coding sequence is TGTGCCAGCAGCCTGGGACAGGGGGTTAAGAATGGCTACACCTTC. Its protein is CASSLGQGVKNGYTF.

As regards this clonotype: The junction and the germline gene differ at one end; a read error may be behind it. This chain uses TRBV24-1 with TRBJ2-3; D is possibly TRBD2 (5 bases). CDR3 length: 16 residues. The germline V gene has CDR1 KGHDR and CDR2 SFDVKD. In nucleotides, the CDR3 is TGTGCCACCTGTGACCCCCAGTTCGGGGTCCCAGATACGCAGTATTTT. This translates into CATCDPQFGVPDTQYF.

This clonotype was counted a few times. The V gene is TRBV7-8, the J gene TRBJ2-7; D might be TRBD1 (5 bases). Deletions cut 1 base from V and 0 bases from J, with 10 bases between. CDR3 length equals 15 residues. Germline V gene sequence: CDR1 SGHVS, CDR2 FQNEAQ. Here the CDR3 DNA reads TGTGCCAGCAGCTTAGTCCGGACACGCTCCTACGAGCAGTACTTC. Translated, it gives CASSLVRTRSYEQYF.

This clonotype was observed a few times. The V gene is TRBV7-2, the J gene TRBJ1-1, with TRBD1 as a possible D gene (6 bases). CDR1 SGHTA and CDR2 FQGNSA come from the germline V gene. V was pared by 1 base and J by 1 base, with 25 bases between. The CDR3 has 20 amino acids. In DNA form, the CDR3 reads TGTGCCAGCAGCTTAGGGGGGCTCACCGGGACCCTTCCCCGGAACACTGAAGCTTTCTTT. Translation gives CASSLGGLTGTLPRNTEAFF.